Following are 12 T cell receptor beta chains from one sample sequenced in a study of shared clonotypes between healthy human individuals (dated by TCRdb to 2018 to 2021). Library prep was done by the immunoSEQ multiplex PCR assay. This is the immuneACCESS table as TCRdb keeps it, with only in-frame sequences that have V and J called. A part of the clones is gone; compared with another copy, unresolved V genes explain less than half, and the rest is unexplained. The sample has around 1.1 million clones on record, 70% to 85% of them singletons. The ten largest account for over 0.8% of the sample. The sequencing sample was made of memory CD4+ T cells from PBMCs. The label giving this sample's cell subset or site can be read as: CD45RA-negative fraction. The receptors originated from a man younger than 35 in good health. Some clones in this sample may be carry-over from other donors' samples.

The gene calls are TRBV19 and TRBJ1-1; 7 positions agree with TRBD1. Germline CDR1 LNHDA, CDR2 SQIVND (reference sequence). CDR3 size: 13 residues. With 6 bases clipped from V and 1 base from J, the junction kept 2 bases outside the gene matches. In DNA form, the CDR3 reads TGTGCCAGTAGAGGACAGGAGAACACTGAAGCTTTCTTT. Protein product: CASRGQENTEAFF.

As to this clone: Within the sample, other DNA sequences also encode this same CDR3. This chain uses TRBV6-1 with TRBJ1-1; maybe TRBD1 (6 bases). CDR3 size: 13 residues. Germline V CDR1 and CDR2: MNHNS, SASEGT. V was pared by 5 bases and J by 4 bases, with 11 bases between. This CDR3 is CASSSRGGTEAFF. Here the CDR3 DNA reads TGTGCCAGCAGTTCTAGGGGGGGCACTGAAGCTTTCTTT.

This chain uses TRBV28 with TRBJ2-7; the match to TRBD2 covers 7 bases. V lost 2 bases to trimming and J lost 6 bases; unmatched junction nucleotides: 1. Germline V lookup: CDR1 MDHEN, CDR2 SYDVKM. The CDR3 contains 12 residues. The CDR3 DNA reads TGTGCCAGCAGTTTAGCGGGAGTCGAGCAGTACTTC. Protein product: CASSLAGVEQYF.

V usage is TRBV5-1 and J usage is TRBJ2-3, with 13 bases that match TRBD2. Germline lookup yields CDR1 SGHRS and CDR2 YFSETQ. V lost 2 bases, J lost 7 bases, and 7 bases stayed unmatched. CDR3 length: 16 amino acids. This CDR3 reads CASSLGTSGKLHTQYF. CDR3 coding DNA: TGCGCCAGCAGCTTAGGGACTAGCGGGAAGTTACATACGCAGTATTTT.

The rearrangement joins TRBV5-1 to TRBJ1-1; D not resolved. The ends were cut back, 4 bases at V and 1 base at J, with 17 bases in the middle. Germline CDR1 is SGHRS and CDR2 is YFSETQ. The CDR3 is 16 residues long. The DNA of the CDR3 is TGCGCCAGCAGCCCCCTTCCCGCAGGTTCGAACACTGAAGCTTTCTTT. Translation: CASSPLPAGSNTEAFF.

In this sample, this clone turned up once. The rearrangement uses TRBV5-4 and TRBJ2-7; 10 bases map to TRBD2. The V gene's germline CDR1 is SGHNT and CDR2 YYREEE (reference sequence). Trimming removed 5 bases from V and 4 bases from J; junction bases left unmatched: 6. The CDR3 sequence is 14 residues long. CDR3: CASRVAGGFYEQYF. The CDR3 DNA sequence: TGTGCCAGCAGGGTAGCGGGAGGTTTTTACGAGCAGTACTTC.

This clone was observed many times. The chain uses TRBV7-2 and TRBJ2-1; 12 nucleotides line up with TRBD2. The CDR3 has 17 amino acids. Germline assignment: CDR1 SGHTA and CDR2 FQGNSA. V was pared by 0 bases and J by 5 bases, with 5 bases of the junction left unmatched. In nucleotides, the CDR3 is TGTGCCAGCAGCTTAGCCGCTAGCGGGAGGGTAAACAATGAGCAGTTCTTC. Protein product: CASSLAASGRVNNEQFF.

The J gene is TRBJ2-3, the V gene TRBV7-9; 8 bases line up with TRBD2. V dropped 1 base and J dropped 4; count of bases not matched to a gene: 7. This CDR3 comprises 16 residues. Germline CDR1 reads SEHNR; CDR2 reads FQNEAQ (reference sequence). Here the CDR3 reads CASSLGLAGRPDTQYF. CDR3 DNA sequence: TGTGCCAGCAGCTTAGGATTAGCGGGGCGACCAGATACGCAGTATTTT.

The V call is TRBV5-1, the J call TRBJ1-1, with D unclear. Germline V lookup: CDR1 SGHRS, CDR2 YFSETQ. V was pared by 1 base and J by 4 bases, with 17 bases between. The CDR3 contains 16 residues. In DNA, the CDR3 is TGCGCCAGCAGCTTGATAGGCTGGCAGTCGGGCACTGAAGCTTTCTTT. It is translated as CASSLIGWQSGTEAFF.

This clone was detected only once. The chain links TRBV18 to TRBJ2-3, with 8 bases fitting TRBD1. J was trimmed by 2 bases and V by 3 bases; bases with no gene match: 7. Germline CDR1 reads KGHSH; CDR2 reads LQKENI. This CDR3 has 16 residues. The DNA of the CDR3 is TGTGCCAGCTCACCCGGGGCGACAGGGGCCACAGATACGCAGTATTTT. Encoded protein: CASSPGATGATDTQYF.

This sequence joins TRBV6-5 and TRBJ1-5; D remains ambiguous. This CDR3 has 16 residues. Germline assignment: CDR1 MNHEY and CDR2 SVGAGI. V gave up 2 bases and J gave up 5 bases, with 16 bases separating them. The CDR3 region is CASSYSARPTDQPQHF. CDR3 in DNA: TGTGCCAGCAGTTACAGCGCTCGGCCCACTGATCAGCCCCAGCATTTT.

This clone was detected only a few times. The rearrangement uses TRBV5-1 and TRBJ1-2; TRBD1 matches 8 bases. The V and J ends lost 1 base and 7 bases, in that order; junction bases with no gene match: 9. Germline loops: CDR1 SGHRS, CDR2 YFSETQ. This CDR3 has 15 amino acids. CDR3 coding DNA: TGCGCCAGCAGCTTGTACGGCAGGGGGCAAGGTGGCTACACCTTC. It translates to CASSLYGRGQGGYTF. Full variable domain (outside the CDR3, taken from reference TRBV5-1 and TRBJ1-2): KAGVTQTPRYLIKTRGQQVTLSCSPISGHRSVSWYQQTPGQGLQFLFEYFSETQRNKGNFPGRFSGRQFSNSRSEMNVSTLELGDSALYLCASSLYGRGQGGYTFGSGTRLTVV.